This T cell receptor (beta chain) was captured by sequencing in a study of blood T cell repertoires in COVID-19. Generated by immunoSEQ multiplex PCR, the TCRdb table keeps only in-frame clones and is missing some. The sample has approximately 300,000 clones; around 87% are singletons. Participants, about 18 to 90 years old, spanned fewer than 25 US areas. Participants had their cohort set by participant-reported clinical history. Sample: PBMCs or T cells enriched from blood (not recorded which). The receptor comes from a woman younger than 45 who had recovered from COVID-19.

The CDR3 DNA follows: TGTGCCTGGAGTCAGGGACTAGCGGATATCGGGGAGCTGTTTTTT. Its translation: CAWSQGLADIGELFF. The chain has TRBV30 and TRBJ2-2; TRBD2 agrees at 11 bases. The CDR3 spans 15 residues. The ends lost 2 bases at V and 7 bases at J; junction bases unmatched: 6. Germline values: CDR1 GTSNPN, CDR2 SVGIG (reference sequence).